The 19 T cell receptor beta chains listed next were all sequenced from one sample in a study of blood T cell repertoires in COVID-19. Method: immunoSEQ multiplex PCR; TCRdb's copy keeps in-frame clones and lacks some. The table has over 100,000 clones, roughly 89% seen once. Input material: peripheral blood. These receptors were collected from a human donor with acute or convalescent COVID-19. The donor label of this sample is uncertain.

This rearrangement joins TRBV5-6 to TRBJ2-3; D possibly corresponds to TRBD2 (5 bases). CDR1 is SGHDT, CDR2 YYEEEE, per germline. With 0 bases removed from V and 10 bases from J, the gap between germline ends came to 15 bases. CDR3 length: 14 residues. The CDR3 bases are TGTGCCAGCAGCTTGGGAGGGCTGAGTCAGGCGCAGTATTTT. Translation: CASSLGGLSQAQYF.

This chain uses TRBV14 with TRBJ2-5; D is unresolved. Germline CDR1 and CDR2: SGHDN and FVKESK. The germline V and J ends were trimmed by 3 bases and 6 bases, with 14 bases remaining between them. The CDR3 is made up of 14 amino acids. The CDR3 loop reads CASSHGRLVKTQYF. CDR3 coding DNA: TGTGCCAGCAGCCACGGCAGGTTAGTGAAGACCCAGTACTTC. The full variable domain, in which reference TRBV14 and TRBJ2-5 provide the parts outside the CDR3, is EAGVTQFPSHSVIEKGQTVTLRCDPISGHDNLYWYRRVMGKEIKFLLHFVKESKQDESGMPNNRFLAERTGGTYSTLKVQPAELEDSGVYFCASSHGRLVKTQYFGPGTRLLVL.

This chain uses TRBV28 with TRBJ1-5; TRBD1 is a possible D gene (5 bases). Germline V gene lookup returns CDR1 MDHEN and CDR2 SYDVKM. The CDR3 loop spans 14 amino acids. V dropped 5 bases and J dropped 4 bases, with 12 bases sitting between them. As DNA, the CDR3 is TGTGCCAGCAGTGGCGGACCAGGGAATCAGCCCCAGCATTTT. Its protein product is CASSGGPGNQPQHF.

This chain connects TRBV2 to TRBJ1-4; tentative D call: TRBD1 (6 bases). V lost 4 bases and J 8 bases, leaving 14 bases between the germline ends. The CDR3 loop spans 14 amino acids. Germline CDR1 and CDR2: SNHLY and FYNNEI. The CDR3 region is CASSGQGIKEKLFF. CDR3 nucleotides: TGTGCCAGCAGTGGTCAGGGGATTAAAGAAAAACTGTTTTTT. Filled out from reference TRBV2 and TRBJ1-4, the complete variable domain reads EPEVTQTPSHQVTQMGQEVILRCVPISNHLYFYWYRQILGQKVEFLVSFYNNEISEKSEIFDDQFSVERPDGSNFTLKIRSTKLEDSAMYFCASSGQGIKEKLFFGSGTQLSVL.

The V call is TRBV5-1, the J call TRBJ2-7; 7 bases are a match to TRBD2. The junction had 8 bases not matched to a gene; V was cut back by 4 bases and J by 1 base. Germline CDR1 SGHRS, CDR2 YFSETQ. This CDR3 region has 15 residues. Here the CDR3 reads CASSPTSSGSYEQYF. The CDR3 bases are TGCGCCAGCAGCCCTACGTCTAGCGGATCCTACGAGCAGTACTTC.

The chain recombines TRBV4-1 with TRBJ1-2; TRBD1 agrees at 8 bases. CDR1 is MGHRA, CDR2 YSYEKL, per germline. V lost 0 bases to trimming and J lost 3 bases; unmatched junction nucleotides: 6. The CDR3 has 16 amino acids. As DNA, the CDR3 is TGCGCCAGCAGCCAAGATCGGGCACAGGGGGACTATGGCTACACCTTC. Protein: CASSQDRAQGDYGYTF.

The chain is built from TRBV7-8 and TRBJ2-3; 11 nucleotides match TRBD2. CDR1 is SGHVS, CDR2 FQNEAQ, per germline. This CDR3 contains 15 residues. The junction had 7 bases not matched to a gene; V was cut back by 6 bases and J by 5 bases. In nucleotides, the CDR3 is TGTGCCAGCAGATATAGCGGGGGGGCAGGAGATACGCAGTATTTT. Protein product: CASRYSGGAGDTQYF.

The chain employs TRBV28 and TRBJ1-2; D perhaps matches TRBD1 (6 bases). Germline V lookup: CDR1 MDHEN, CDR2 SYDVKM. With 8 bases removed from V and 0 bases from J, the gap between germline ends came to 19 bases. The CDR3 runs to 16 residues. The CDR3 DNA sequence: TGTGCCAGCCTGGGCAGGGGAGGGGTAGCTAACTATGGCTACACCTTC. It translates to CASLGRGGVANYGYTF.

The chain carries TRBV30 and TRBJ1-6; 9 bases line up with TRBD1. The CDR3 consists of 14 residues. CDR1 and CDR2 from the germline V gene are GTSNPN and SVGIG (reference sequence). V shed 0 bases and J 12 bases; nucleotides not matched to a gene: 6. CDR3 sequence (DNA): TGTGCCTGGAGTGTGCCGGGACAGGGTTTACCCCTCCACTTT. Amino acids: CAWSVPGQGLPLHF.

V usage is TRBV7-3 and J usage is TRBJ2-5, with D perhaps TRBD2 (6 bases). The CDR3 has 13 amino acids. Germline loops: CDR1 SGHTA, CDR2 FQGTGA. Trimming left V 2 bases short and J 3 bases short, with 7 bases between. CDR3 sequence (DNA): TGTGCCAGCAGCTTAGCGGGAAAAGAGACCCAGTACTTC. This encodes CASSLAGKETQYF.

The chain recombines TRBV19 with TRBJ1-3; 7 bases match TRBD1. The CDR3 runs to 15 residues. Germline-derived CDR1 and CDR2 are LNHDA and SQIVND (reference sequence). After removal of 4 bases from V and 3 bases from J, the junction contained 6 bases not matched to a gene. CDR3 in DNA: TGTGCCAGTAGTAAGGCGAGACAGGGTGGAAACACCATATATTTT. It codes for CASSKARQGGNTIYF.

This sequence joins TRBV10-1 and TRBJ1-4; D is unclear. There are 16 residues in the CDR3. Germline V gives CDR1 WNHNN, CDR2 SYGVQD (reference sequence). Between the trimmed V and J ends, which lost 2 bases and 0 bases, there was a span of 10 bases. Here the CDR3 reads CASSEDGRATNEKLFF. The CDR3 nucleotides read TGCGCCAGCAGTGAGGACGGGCGGGCAACTAATGAAAAACTGTTTTTT.

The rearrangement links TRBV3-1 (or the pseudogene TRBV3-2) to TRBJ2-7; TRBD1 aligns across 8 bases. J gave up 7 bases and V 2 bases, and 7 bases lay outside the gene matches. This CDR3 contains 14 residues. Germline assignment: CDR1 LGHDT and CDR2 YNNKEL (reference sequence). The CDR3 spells CASSQTGQAGEQYF. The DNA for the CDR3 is TGTGCCAGCAGCCAAACGGGACAGGCGGGGGAGCAGTACTTC.

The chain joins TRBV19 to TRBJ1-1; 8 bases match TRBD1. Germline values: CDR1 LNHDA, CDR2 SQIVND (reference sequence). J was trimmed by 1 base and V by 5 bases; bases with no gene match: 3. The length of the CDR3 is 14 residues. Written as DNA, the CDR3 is TGTGCCAGTAGTCGACAGGGGCAGAACACTGAAGCTTTCTTT. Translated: CASSRQGQNTEAFF.

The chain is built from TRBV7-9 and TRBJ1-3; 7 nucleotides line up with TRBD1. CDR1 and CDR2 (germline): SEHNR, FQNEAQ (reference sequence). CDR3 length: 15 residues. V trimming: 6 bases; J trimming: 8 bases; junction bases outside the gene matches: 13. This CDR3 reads CASSLGDSLVDTIYF. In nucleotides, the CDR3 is TGTGCCAGCAGTCTCGGGGACAGTCTAGTAGACACCATATATTTT.

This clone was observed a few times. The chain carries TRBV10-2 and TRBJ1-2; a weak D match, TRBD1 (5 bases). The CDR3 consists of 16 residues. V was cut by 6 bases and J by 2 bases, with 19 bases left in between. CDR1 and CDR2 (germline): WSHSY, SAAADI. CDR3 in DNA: TGCGCCAGCAGCGCTGGGCAGGGAAGGGTGAACTATGGCTACACCTTC. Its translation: CASSAGQGRVNYGYTF.

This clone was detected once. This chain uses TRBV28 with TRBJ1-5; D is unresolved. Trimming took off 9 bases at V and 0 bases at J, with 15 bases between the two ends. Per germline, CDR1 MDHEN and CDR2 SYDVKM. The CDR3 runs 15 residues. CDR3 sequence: CASGPAANSNQPQHF. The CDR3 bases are TGTGCCAGTGGTCCGGCGGCTAATAGCAATCAGCCCCAGCATTTT.

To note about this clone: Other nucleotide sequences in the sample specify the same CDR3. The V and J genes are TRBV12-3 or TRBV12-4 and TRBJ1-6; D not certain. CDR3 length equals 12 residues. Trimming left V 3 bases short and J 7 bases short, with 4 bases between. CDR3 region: CASSFSNSPLHF. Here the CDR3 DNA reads TGTGCCAGCAGTTTTTCGAATTCACCCCTCCACTTT.

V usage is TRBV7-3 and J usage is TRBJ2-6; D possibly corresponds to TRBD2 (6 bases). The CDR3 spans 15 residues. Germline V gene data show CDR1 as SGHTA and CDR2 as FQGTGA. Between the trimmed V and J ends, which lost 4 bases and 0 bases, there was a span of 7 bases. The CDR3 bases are TGTGCCAGCAGCTCCGGGGGCTCTGGGGCCAACGTCCTGACTTTC. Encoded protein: CASSSGGSGANVLTF.